The 27 T cell receptor beta chains below were found in one sample sequenced in a study of blood T cell repertoires in COVID-19. Using immunoSEQ multiplex PCR, the repertoire was profiled, and TCRdb retains in-frame clones only, with some absent. The sample comprises 60,000 to 75,000 clones, around 86% of which are singletons, and around 4.2% rests with the top ten. The sequencing sample was made of peripheral blood. All receptors come from a man aged 65-85 years with active COVID-19.

This chain links TRBV24-1 with TRBJ2-5; no reliable D call. CDR3 length equals 14 residues. Between the trimmed V and J ends, which lost 4 bases and 7 bases, there was a span of 15 bases. The germline gives CDR1 KGHDR, CDR2 SFDVKD. This chain's CDR3 is CATSEALAPGTQYF. The CDR3 DNA is TGTGCCACCAGTGAGGCCCTTGCCCCGGGGACCCAGTACTTC.

V usage is TRBV11-2 and J usage is TRBJ2-3, with D tentatively TRBD2 (6 bases). The CDR3 totals 16 residues. The germline gives CDR1 SGHAT, CDR2 FQNNGV. With 5 bases removed from V and 1 base from J, the gap between germline ends came to 16 bases. CDR3 nucleotides: TGTGCCAGCAGCCCCTACCTAGCGCGTCGCACAGATACGCAGTATTTT. This sequence encodes CASSPYLARRTDTQYF.

This clone appeared a single time. The V gene is TRBV7-9, the J gene TRBJ2-5; 9 nucleotides line up with TRBD2. Germline-derived CDR1 and CDR2 are SEHNR and FQNEAQ (reference sequence). Trimming cost V 5 bases and J 5 bases; bases outside gene matches: 12. This CDR3 comprises 16 residues. CDR3 protein: CASSPKLREGRETQYF. The CDR3 DNA reads TGTGCCAGCAGCCCAAAGTTGCGGGAGGGCCGTGAGACCCAGTACTTC.

J is TRBJ2-3 and V is TRBV6-5, with 9 positions matching TRBD2. This CDR3 comprises 15 residues. Germline assignment: CDR1 MNHEY and CDR2 SVGAGI. V was clipped by 7 bases and J by 5 bases; unmatched bases: 10. The CDR3 sequence is CASTGGGRAVDTQYF. CDR3 bases: TGTGCCAGCACCGGGGGCGGGAGGGCGGTAGATACGCAGTATTTT.

This sequence joins TRBV5-1 and TRBJ2-3; 11 nucleotides match TRBD2. The ends lost 4 bases at V and 5 bases at J; junction bases unmatched: 12. Germline CDR1 SGHRS, CDR2 YFSETQ. The CDR3 sequence is 17 residues long. The CDR3: CASSPGLAGPAGDTQYF. CDR3 bases: TGCGCCAGCAGCCCAGGACTAGCGGGCCCAGCGGGAGATACGCAGTATTTT.

The chain recombines TRBV9 with TRBJ2-7, with D perhaps matching TRBD1 (6 bases). Trimming took 0 bases from V and 4 from J, leaving 14 bases between them. This CDR3 has 15 residues. The germline gives CDR1 SGDLS, CDR2 YYNGEE. The CDR3 loop reads CASSVGGKGGYEQYF. The CDR3 bases are TGTGCCAGCAGCGTAGGGGGCAAAGGGGGATACGAGCAGTACTTC.

The chain employs TRBV10-3 and TRBJ2-7; 8 nucleotides align to TRBD2. CDR3 length equals 13 residues. The germline CDR1 and CDR2 sequences are ENHRY and SYGVKD. Trimming cost V 8 bases and J 1 base; bases outside gene matches: 4. The CDR3 reads CAIGSGASYEQYF. DNA of the CDR3: TGTGCCATCGGTAGCGGGGCTTCCTACGAGCAGTACTTC.

The J gene is TRBJ2-5, the V gene TRBV7-6; perhaps TRBD2 as D (7 bases). Trimming stripped 5 bases from V and 5 bases from J, with 21 bases between. The CDR3 extends over 16 amino acids. Looked up from germline, CDR1 is SGHVS and CDR2 is FNYEAQ. The CDR3 DNA reads TGTGCCAGCAGCCTGGTATCCGGGGGGCGCTGGGAGACCCAGTACTTC. Translation gives CASSLVSGGRWETQYF.

The V and J genes are TRBV19 and TRBJ2-5; TRBD2 matches 13 bases. Losses at the gene ends were 8 bases for V and 5 bases for J; bases not matched to a gene: 11. This CDR3 region has 16 residues. Germline V CDR1 and CDR2: LNHDA, SQIVND (reference sequence). The CDR3 loop reads CASGTGLAGPGETQYF. The CDR3 DNA reads as TGTGCCAGTGGGACGGGACTAGCGGGACCGGGGGAGACCCAGTACTTC.

The chain recombines TRBV30 with TRBJ2-3, with TRBD2 matching 12 bases. CDR3 length equals 19 residues. V shed 0 bases and J 0 bases; nucleotides not matched to a gene: 10. The germline CDR1 and CDR2 sequences are GTSNPN and SVGIG (reference sequence). The CDR3 spells CAWSVGLAGGPVSTDTQYF. In DNA form, the CDR3 reads TGTGCCTGGAGTGTAGGGCTAGCGGGAGGGCCGGTAAGCACAGATACGCAGTATTTT.

V and J are TRBV5-5 and TRBJ2-3, with TRBD1 identical over 10 bases. Trimming removed 4 bases from V and 5 bases from J; junction bases left unmatched: 1. The CDR3 sequence is 13 residues long. Germline V gene lookup returns CDR1 SGHKS and CDR2 YYEKEE (reference sequence). CDR3 in amino acids: CASSDRGQDTQYF. CDR3 DNA: TGTGCCAGCAGCGACAGGGGGCAAGATACGCAGTATTTT. The variable domain in full, completed from reference TRBV5-5 and TRBJ2-3, reads DAGVTQSPTHLIKTRGQQVTLRCSPISGHKSVSWYQQVLGQGPQFIFQYYEKEERGRGNFPDRFSARQFPNYSSELNVNALLLGDSALYLCASSDRGQDTQYFGPGTRLTVL.

The rearrangement uses TRBV4-2 and TRBJ1-1; no firm D call. There are 14 residues in the CDR3. V lost 0 bases and J lost 8, with 13 bases in between. Germline CDR1 LGHNA, CDR2 YNFKEQ. CDR3 sequence (DNA): TGTGCCAGCAGCCAAGACCCCGCGCCGGGAGAAGCTTTCTTT. Protein product: CASSQDPAPGEAFF.

The sample holds a few counts of this clone. The chain couples TRBV9 to TRBJ1-2, with 9 bases aligning to TRBD1. From germline, CDR1 is SGDLS and CDR2 YYNGEE. Trimming cost V 10 bases and J 2 bases; bases outside gene matches: 6. There are 13 residues in the CDR3. CDR3 coding DNA: TGTGCCTCACGGGACAGGGCCAACTATGGCTACACCTTC. Amino acids: CASRDRANYGYTF. The full variable domain, completed using reference TRBV9 and TRBJ1-2, is DSGVTQTPKHLITATGQRVTLRCSPRSGDLSVYWYQQSLDQGLQFLIQYYNGEERAKGNILERFSAQQFPDLHSELNLSSLELGDSALYFCASRDRANYGYTFGSGTRLTVV.

This clone was observed a few times. V is TRBV7-8 and J is TRBJ1-3, with D perhaps TRBD1 (6 bases). The CDR3 is 16 residues long. Germline V lookup: CDR1 SGHVS, CDR2 FQNEAQ. V was cut by 3 bases and J by 4 bases, with 16 bases left in between. In DNA form, the CDR3 reads TGTGCCAGCAGCTTGGTCACAGGGCCTCTGGGAAACACCATATATTTT. The encoded protein is CASSLVTGPLGNTIYF.

The chain is built from TRBV3-1 (or the pseudogene TRBV3-2) and TRBJ2-1; TRBD2 matches 8 bases. CDR3 size: 16 residues. The germline V gene has CDR1 LGHDT and CDR2 YNNKEL (reference sequence). Trimming took 3 bases from V and 0 from J; bases not matched to a gene: 4. CDR3 DNA sequence: TGTGCCAGCAGCCAGATGGCGGGAGGCTCCTACAATGAGCAGTTCTTC. It encodes CASSQMAGGSYNEQFF.

V is TRBV5-4 and J is TRBJ2-1, with 7 nucleotides matching TRBD2. CDR1 and CDR2 from the germline V gene are SGHNT and YYREEE (reference sequence). The CDR3 is 15 residues long. V lost 0 bases, J lost 5 bases, and 5 bases stayed unmatched. The CDR3 reads CASSLGGRADNEQFF. The CDR3 region has the DNA TGTGCCAGCAGCTTGGGGGGGAGGGCCGACAATGAGCAGTTCTTC. The full variable domain, its missing parts supplied by reference TRBV5-4 and TRBJ2-1, is ETGVTQSPTHLIKTRGQQVTLRCSSQSGHNTVSWYQQALGQGPQFIFQYYREEENGRGNFPPRFSGLQFPNYSSELNVNALELDDSALYLCASSLGGRADNEQFFGPGTRLTVL.

The chain links TRBV12-5 to TRBJ2-1, with no clear D. Germline CDR1 is LGHNT and CDR2 is FRNRAP. This CDR3 has 13 residues. V dropped 6 bases and J dropped 2 bases, with 8 bases sitting between them. CDR3 in DNA: TGTGCTAGTGGACCCGACACCTACAATGAGCAGTTCTTC. As protein: CASGPDTYNEQFF.

The genes are TRBV30 and TRBJ2-4, with a tentative D call TRBD1 (6 bases). Germline values: CDR1 GTSNPN, CDR2 SVGIG (reference sequence). This CDR3 is built from 15 residues. V lost 0 bases, J lost 1 base, and 10 bases lay in between. CDR3 amino acids: CAWSVGARAKNIQYF. In nucleotides, the CDR3 is TGTGCCTGGAGTGTGGGGGCTCGGGCCAAAAACATTCAGTACTTC. The whole variable domain, filled in from reference TRBV30 and TRBJ2-4, reads SQTIHQWPATLVQPVGSPLSLECTVEGTSNPNLYWYRQAAGRGLQLLFYSVGIGQISSEVPQNLSASRPQDRQFILSSKKLLLSDSGFYLCAWSVGARAKNIQYFGAGTRLSVL.

The J gene is TRBJ1-2, the V gene TRBV9; D might be TRBD1 (5 bases). Trimming took off 3 bases at V and 4 bases at J, with 19 bases between the two ends. This CDR3 spans 16 amino acids. The V gene's germline CDR1 is SGDLS and CDR2 YYNGEE. The CDR3 sequence: CASSEDQGWGSYGYTF. The DNA for the CDR3 is TGTGCCAGCAGCGAGGACCAGGGTTGGGGAAGCTATGGCTACACCTTC.

J is TRBJ1-4 and V is TRBV3-1 (or the pseudogene TRBV3-2); D is unresolved. There are 13 residues in the CDR3. Germline lookup yields CDR1 LGHDT and CDR2 YNNKEL (reference sequence). Trimming cost V 8 bases and J 8 bases, with 15 bases left between them. CDR3 nucleotides: TGTGCCAGCCAAGGAGTCGCGGGGGAAAAACTGTTTTTT. This sequence encodes CASQGVAGEKLFF.

The chain uses TRBV5-1 and TRBJ2-3, with 8 bases lining up with TRBD1. V dropped 1 base and J dropped 1; count of bases not matched to a gene: 5. Germline V gene data show CDR1 as SGHRS and CDR2 as YFSETQ. This CDR3 has 16 residues. The CDR3 is CASSLPRQGRTDTQYF. The CDR3 coding sequence is TGCGCCAGCAGCTTGCCCCGACAGGGGCGCACAGATACGCAGTATTTT.

The CDR3 DNA is TGTGCCAGCAGCCAGGGGGCTTGGTATGGCTACACCTTC. Protein product: CASSQGAWYGYTF. The chain links TRBV7-2 to TRBJ1-2; 8 bases agree with TRBD1. Trimming cost V 5 bases and J 5 bases; bases outside gene matches: 4. The germline gives CDR1 SGHTA, CDR2 FQGNSA. The length of the CDR3 is 13 residues.

The V gene is TRBV19, the J gene TRBJ1-1; 7 bases agree with TRBD1. Germline-derived CDR1 and CDR2 are LNHDA and SQIVND (reference sequence). Trimming removed 1 base from V and 4 bases from J; junction bases left unmatched: 0. The CDR3 has 13 amino acids. DNA for the CDR3: TGTGCCAGTAGTATAGCAGGGGGCACTGAAGCTTTCTTT. Translated, it gives CASSIAGGTEAFF.

This chain links TRBV7-2 with TRBJ2-1; 12 bases line up with TRBD2. The trim removed 5 bases at V and 6 bases at J, leaving 11 bases unmatched. Germline V lookup: CDR1 SGHTA, CDR2 FQGNSA. CDR3 length equals 17 residues. The CDR3 protein is CASSPTAPGLAGNEQFF. CDR3 nucleotides: TGTGCCAGCAGCCCTACCGCCCCGGGACTAGCGGGCAATGAGCAGTTCTTC.

The rearrangement uses TRBV28 and TRBJ2-5; D remains unclear. The CDR3 is 13 amino acids. Trimming removed 7 bases from V and 1 base from J, with 10 bases in between. Germline V gene data show CDR1 as MDHEN and CDR2 as SYDVKM. CDR3 in DNA: TGTGCCAGCACTTACGGTCGCCAAGAGACCCAGTACTTC. The encoded protein is CASTYGRQETQYF. The variable domain in full, completed from reference TRBV28 and TRBJ2-5, reads DVKVTQSSRYLVKRTGEKVFLECVQDMDHENMFWYRQDPGLGLRLIYFSYDVKMKEKGDIPEGYSVSREKKERFSLILESASTNQTSMYLCASTYGRQETQYFGPGTRLLVL.

This clone was found once. This chain connects TRBV6-5 to TRBJ1-1; 8 nucleotides match TRBD1. With V trimmed by 6 bases and J by 4 bases, 4 bases remained unmatched. This CDR3 is 13 amino acids long. The germline CDR1 and CDR2 sequences are MNHEY and SVGAGI. In DNA, the CDR3 is TGTGCCAGCAGGGACAGGGCGCCCACTGAAGCTTTCTTT. Its translation: CASRDRAPTEAFF.

This rearrangement joins TRBV5-4 to TRBJ2-3, with 8 bases fitting TRBD1. The CDR3 totals 13 residues. Germline CDR1 SGHNT, CDR2 YYREEE (reference sequence). The V and J ends lost 4 bases and 5 bases, in that order; junction bases with no gene match: 3. The CDR3 nucleotides read TGTGCCAGCAGCCCCGGACAGGGAGATACGCAGTATTTT. This encodes CASSPGQGDTQYF.